The 27 T cell receptor beta chains below all came from one sample that was sequenced in a study of blood T cell repertoires in COVID-19. The protocol was immunoSEQ multiplex PCR, while the TCRdb copy is restricted to in-frame clones and leaves out a portion. This repertoire shows roughly 72,000 clones, more than 65% found once; its top ten account for 5% to 5.5%. The sequenced sample was peripheral blood. Source of these receptors: a woman of 80 years or more with active or convalescent COVID-19.

Here the CDR3 DNA reads TGTGCCAGCAGTTTACTATTCCCGGGACAGGGGAGTGGGGAGACCCAGTACTTC. It encodes CASSLLFPGQGSGETQYF. The rearrangement joins TRBV28 to TRBJ2-5; 10 bases agree with TRBD1. After removal of 2 bases from V and 5 bases from J, the junction contained 14 bases not matched to a gene. Germline CDR1 is MDHEN and CDR2 is SYDVKM. This CDR3 comprises 18 residues.

The chain joins TRBV28 to TRBJ2-7; 7 bases map to TRBD2. Trimming at V came to 5 bases and at J to 2 bases, leaving 6 bases not matched to a gene. This CDR3 is 14 amino acids long. Germline CDR1 and CDR2: MDHEN and SYDVKM. The CDR3 sequence is CASSGLEGTYEQYF. The CDR3 DNA sequence: TGTGCCAGCAGTGGACTAGAAGGCACCTACGAGCAGTACTTC.

The rearrangement joins TRBV18 to TRBJ1-3; tentative D call: TRBD1 (6 bases). The CDR3 is 16 residues long. V lost 6 bases, J lost 3 bases, and 18 bases lay in between. Germline CDR1 and CDR2: KGHSH and LQKENI. CDR3 bases: TGTGCCAGCTCCGGGGGGGCTTCCCATCGTGGAAACACCATATATTTT. Amino acids: CASSGGASHRGNTIYF.

The V call is TRBV4-1, the J call TRBJ2-3, with D hard to call. Looked up from germline, CDR1 is MGHRA and CDR2 is YSYEKL. CDR3 length: 13 residues. V lost 0 bases to trimming and J lost 8 bases, with 9 bases between them. CDR3 sequence (DNA): TGCGCCAGCAGCCAAGACTATATTGTTACGCAGTATTTT. It translates to CASSQDYIVTQYF.

This chain joins TRBV7-8 and TRBJ2-7, with 9 nucleotides matching TRBD1. Per the germline V gene, CDR1 is SGHVS and CDR2 is FQNEAQ. The CDR3 has 15 amino acids. With V trimmed by 6 bases and J by 2 bases, 8 bases remained unmatched. CDR3 loop: CASSRGQGLTYEQYF. In DNA, the CDR3 is TGTGCCAGCAGTAGGGGACAGGGACTAACCTACGAGCAGTACTTC.

The genes are TRBV12-5 and TRBJ2-3, with 10 bases aligning to TRBD2. Germline V gene lookup returns CDR1 LGHNT and CDR2 FRNRAP. The CDR3 runs 16 residues. J was trimmed by 2 bases and V by 6 bases; bases with no gene match: 8. CDR3 nucleotides: TGTGCTAGTGGCTTCGGGACTAGCGCTTTCACAGATACGCAGTATTTT. This sequence encodes CASGFGTSAFTDTQYF.

The chain carries TRBV28 and TRBJ1-5, with D perhaps TRBD1 (6 bases). Germline loops: CDR1 MDHEN, CDR2 SYDVKM. This CDR3 comprises 17 residues. Between the trimmed V and J ends, which lost 4 bases and 0 bases, there was a span of 16 bases. The CDR3: CASSWVTGYTSNQPQHF. CDR3 nucleotide sequence: TGTGCCAGCAGTTGGGTAACAGGGTATACTAGCAATCAGCCCCAGCATTTT. The full variable domain, completed using reference TRBV28 and TRBJ1-5, is DVKVTQSSRYLVKRTGEKVFLECVQDMDHENMFWYRQDPGLGLRLIYFSYDVKMKEKGDIPEGYSVSREKKERFSLILESASTNQTSMYLCASSWVTGYTSNQPQHFGDGTRLSIL.

The V and J genes are TRBV6-5 and TRBJ1-5; D not resolved. CDR3 length equals 13 residues. Trimming shortened V by 3 bases and J by 0 bases, and 3 bases separated the two germline ends. The germline CDR1 and CDR2 sequences are MNHEY and SVGAGI. The CDR3 DNA sequence: TGTGCCAGCAGTTATCATAGCAATCAGCCCCAGCATTTT. Protein sequence: CASSYHSNQPQHF.

This clone came up a few times. This chain joins TRBV6-1 and TRBJ1-2, with TRBD1 matching 11 bases. Germline V lookup: CDR1 MNHNS, CDR2 SASEGT. V dropped 1 base and J dropped 7; count of bases not matched to a gene: 8. This CDR3 is 16 amino acids long. The CDR3 DNA sequence: TGTGCCAGCAGTGAAGTGCTCAGGACAGGGGGCTCTGGCTACACCTTC. Encoded protein: CASSEVLRTGGSGYTF.

The V and J genes are TRBV5-5 and TRBJ2-7; 12 nucleotides agree with TRBD2. J lost 6 bases, V lost 5 bases, and 12 bases had no gene match. The CDR3 length is 16 residues. The germline CDR1 and CDR2 sequences are SGHKS and YYEKEE (reference sequence). In DNA form, the CDR3 reads TGTGCCAGCAGGGCCCGACTAGCGGGGGCCCTTCGCGAGCAGTACTTC. It translates to CASRARLAGALREQYF.

The CDR3 loop reads CATSDLRGRNGELFF. CDR3 DNA: TGTGCCACCAGTGATTTGCGGGGGAGGAACGGGGAGCTGTTTTTT. This rearrangement joins TRBV24-1 to TRBJ2-2; TRBD2 is a possible D gene (6 bases). Trimming cost V 0 bases and J 7 bases, with 11 bases left between them. The length of the CDR3 is 15 residues. Germline V CDR1 and CDR2: KGHDR, SFDVKD.

The gene calls are TRBV30 and TRBJ1-3, with a tentative D call TRBD1 (6 bases). This CDR3 is 15 amino acids long. Germline assignment: CDR1 GTSNPN and CDR2 SVGIG (reference sequence). Trimming left V 1 base short and J 2 bases short, with 12 bases between. DNA of the CDR3: TGTGCCTGGAGTGCAACAGGGTTCCCTGGAAACACCATATATTTT. Translation: CAWSATGFPGNTIYF.

The chain carries TRBV28 and TRBJ1-1, with a tentative D call TRBD1 (5 bases). The V and J ends lost 4 bases and 1 base respectively, with 13 bases between them. The germline gives CDR1 MDHEN, CDR2 SYDVKM. This CDR3 is 15 amino acids long. The CDR3 DNA is TGTGCCAGCAGTTCCCCCAGGGCTGGGAACACTGAAGCTTTCTTT. Protein sequence: CASSSPRAGNTEAFF.

CDR3 nucleotide sequence: TGTGCCATCAGTGCCCAGGGTGGGAGGTACAATGAGCAGTTCTTC. Its protein is CAISAQGGRYNEQFF. The V and J genes are TRBV10-3 and TRBJ2-1, with D perhaps matching TRBD2 (6 bases). The CDR3 runs 15 residues. V lost 4 bases and J lost 4, with 14 bases in between. CDR1 is ENHRY and CDR2 is SYGVKD in the germline V gene.

This chain links TRBV27 with TRBJ2-1; possibly TRBD2 for D (5 bases). This CDR3 has 13 residues. Germline values: CDR1 MNHEY, CDR2 SMNVEV (reference sequence). Trimming took 7 bases from V and 5 from J, leaving 12 bases between them. The CDR3 protein is CASTQLVNNEQFF. The CDR3 bases are TGTGCCAGCACCCAACTAGTTAACAATGAGCAGTTCTTC.

The chain has TRBV20-1 and TRBJ1-5; D is uncertain. CDR1 DFQATT and CDR2 SNEGSKA come from the germline V gene (reference sequence). V was shortened by 3 bases and J by 9 bases, with 9 bases between the two germline ends. This CDR3 is 11 amino acids long. CDR3 residues: CSASIFRPQHF. For the CDR3, the DNA is TGCAGTGCTAGTATTTTTCGGCCCCAGCATTTT.

This clone has just a few counts. V and J are TRBV12-3 or TRBV12-4 and TRBJ2-7; tentatively, D is TRBD2 (6 bases). V was pared by 8 bases and J by 6 bases, with 8 bases between. The CDR3 loop spans 10 amino acids. The CDR3 loop is CASAGGEQYF. CDR3 nucleotide sequence: TGTGCCAGCGCCGGGGGCGAGCAGTACTTC.

CDR3: CASRTGTGGTEAFF. The CDR3 bases are TGTGCCAGCAGAACCGGGACAGGGGGTACTGAAGCTTTCTTT. The V gene is TRBV6-5, the J gene TRBJ1-1, with 11 bases that match TRBD1. Germline V CDR1 and CDR2: MNHEY, SVGAGI. The length of the CDR3 is 14 residues. J gave up 5 bases and V 6 bases, and 5 bases lay outside the gene matches.

The chain joins TRBV5-1 to TRBJ2-5, with a possible D match to TRBD1 (6 bases). This CDR3 region has 14 residues. Per germline, CDR1 SGHRS and CDR2 YFSETQ. V lost 3 bases and J lost 3, with 12 bases in between. In DNA, the CDR3 is TGCGCCAGCAGCTCGCTCAGGGGTGAAGAGACCCAGTACTTC. It is translated as CASSSLRGEETQYF.

A few counts support this clone. V usage is TRBV6-6 and J usage is TRBJ2-7, with TRBD2 matching over 10 bases. V was clipped by 4 bases and J by 3 bases; unmatched bases: 3. The CDR3 is 14 amino acids. Germline CDR1 and CDR2: MNHNY and SVGAGI (reference sequence). The CDR3 sequence is CASSWASGSYEQYF. In DNA form, the CDR3 reads TGTGCCAGCAGTTGGGCTAGCGGGAGCTACGAGCAGTACTTC.

This clone is a singleton in its sample. This chain connects TRBV19 to TRBJ1-5, with 8 bases identical to TRBD1. The CDR3 sequence is 16 residues long. The germline gives CDR1 LNHDA, CDR2 SQIVND (reference sequence). V lost 7 bases and J lost 0; bases outside the gene matches: 8. In nucleotides, the CDR3 is TGTGCCAGTAAGTGGGGGACAGGTTATAGCAATCAGCCCCAGCATTTT. The encoded protein is CASKWGTGYSNQPQHF.

The chain couples TRBV28 to TRBJ2-7, with 8 bases identical to TRBD2. CDR3 size: 17 residues. Losses at the gene ends were 4 bases for V and 4 bases for J; bases not matched to a gene: 15. Germline lookup yields CDR1 MDHEN and CDR2 SYDVKM. DNA of the CDR3: TGTGCCAGCAGTTCACCCCTATCCGGGACTAGATATTACGAGCAGTACTTC. It is translated as CASSSPLSGTRYYEQYF.

This clone was detected once. V and J are TRBV3-1 (or the pseudogene TRBV3-2) and TRBJ1-5; a weak D match, TRBD1 (6 bases). Germline V CDR1 and CDR2: LGHDT, YNNKEL (reference sequence). The CDR3 contains 18 residues. Trimming removed 2 bases at V and 0 bases at J, with 17 bases between. In DNA form, the CDR3 reads TGTGCCAGCAGCCAATTCGGGGTGAAACAGGGTAGCAATCAGCCCCAGCATTTT. Residues: CASSQFGVKQGSNQPQHF.

The gene calls are TRBV27 and TRBJ1-5, with 9 nucleotides matching TRBD1. The CDR3 contains 16 residues. The trim removed 1 base at V and 0 bases at J, leaving 1 base unmatched. Germline CDR1 and CDR2: MNHEY and SMNVEV (reference sequence). In nucleotides, the CDR3 is TGTGCCAGCAGTTTATTGGGACAGGGTAGCAATCAGCCCCAGCATTTT. Translation gives CASSLLGQGSNQPQHF.

This chain joins TRBV5-4 and TRBJ1-1, with TRBD1 identical over 8 bases. The CDR3 runs 14 residues. The V gene's germline CDR1 is SGHNT and CDR2 YYREEE (reference sequence). Trimming at V came to 3 bases and at J to 5 bases, leaving 6 bases not matched to a gene. The CDR3 is CASSYQTGATEAFF. The CDR3 DNA sequence: TGTGCCAGCAGCTATCAGACAGGGGCTACTGAAGCTTTCTTT.

The chain has TRBV4-3 and TRBJ1-1; D may be TRBD1 (6 bases). Germline CDR1 reads LGHNA; CDR2 reads YSLEER. This CDR3 region has 17 residues. Trimming took off 0 bases at V and 1 base at J, with 15 bases between the two ends. For the CDR3, the DNA is TGCGCCAGCAGCCAAGATCCGGCAGGGGCACCGAACACTGAAGCTTTCTTT. Translated, it gives CASSQDPAGAPNTEAFF.

The chain links TRBV30 to TRBJ2-2; 12 bases are shared with TRBD2. Germline-derived CDR1 and CDR2 are GTSNPN and SVGIG (reference sequence). Trimming removed 8 bases from V and 2 bases from J; junction bases left unmatched: 6. The length of the CDR3 is 15 residues. In DNA, the CDR3 is TGTGCCCGTGGACTAGCGGGAATTAACACCGGGGAGCTGTTTTTT. This gives the protein CARGLAGINTGELFF.